The text below deals with one TCR beta chain. Its antigen remains unknown. The data derive from a study of T cell repertoires in cytomegalovirus infection. Each CDR3 protein is one row after TCRdb ran MiXCR on the reads. The table has 300,000 or so distinct CDR3 sequences, 8% to 10% seen once; the top ten hold around 2.5%. Findings and caveats of the study: In two of eight donors, the top clonotype was HLA-C-restricted CMV-specific.

This TCR derives from a human donor in good health (CMV status not recorded). Some clones in this sample may be carry-over from other donors' samples. Sequencing input: PBMCs.

The CDR3 coding sequence is TGCAGCGTTGAAAGGAGAAGGGCCTACAATGAGCAGTTCTTC. It specifies CSVERRRAYNEQFF. V is TRBV29-1 and J is TRBJ2-1; D is undetermined. The CDR3 sequence is 14 residues long. CDR1 and CDR2 (germline): SQVTM, ANQGSEA. With 2 bases removed from V and 2 bases from J, the gap between germline ends came to 10 bases.